The entry below describes one TCR beta chain. These data belong to a study of shared clonotypes between healthy human individuals. Trimming took 5 bases from V and 7 from J; bases not matched to a gene: 9. This CDR3 has 14 residues. Per germline, CDR1 SGHRS and CDR2 YFSETQ. The assay was immunoSEQ multiplex PCR, and TCRdb's table has in-frame clones only and misses some. The table lists some 2,000,000 clones, approximately 94% of them singletons. This chain joins TRBV5-1 and TRBJ2-4; the match to TRBD2 covers 7 bases. The sequenced sample consisted of naive CD4+ T cells sorted from blood. Subset specified: CD45RA+ positively selected. The receptor comes from a man aged 18 to 29 in good health. CDR3 protein: CASRTGGSSNIQYF. The CDR3 DNA follows: TGCGCCAGCAGAACCGGGGGGTCGAGCAACATTCAGTACTTC. The variable domain in full, with the rest retrieved from reference TRBV5-1 and TRBJ2-4, is KAGVTQTPRYLIKTRGQQVTLSCSPISGHRSVSWYQQTPGQGLQFLFEYFSETQRNKGNFPGRFSGRQFSNSRSEMNVSTLELGDSALYLCASRTGGSSNIQYFGAGTRLSVL.